Presented here are 19 T cell receptor beta chains from one specimen sequenced in a study of T cells after yellow fever vaccination. TCRdb passed the 5' RACE reads through MiXCR, listing each CDR3 protein once. The repertoire holds fewer than 350,000 distinct CDR3 sequences, 8.7% seen once, with over 15% in the top ten. The sample consisted of PBMCs, taken on the day of the first yellow fever vaccination. These TCRs come from a man between 18 and 35 years old who received the YFV17D yellow fever vaccine.

The chain links TRBV5-1 to TRBJ2-3; tentative D call: TRBD2 (5 bases). The CDR3 is made up of 15 amino acids. Germline V gene data show CDR1 as SGHRS and CDR2 as YFSETQ. V gave up 1 base and J gave up 1 base, with 10 bases separating them. CDR3 DNA sequence: TGCGCCAGCAGCTTGATGAGGGATCGCACAGATACGCAGTATTTT. It specifies CASSLMRDRTDTQYF.

This clonotype was recorded many times. The junction departs from the called germline gene at one end, perhaps through a read error. The genes are TRBV4-1 and TRBJ2-1; 12 nucleotides align to TRBD1. Germline assignment: CDR1 MGHRA and CDR2 YSYEKL. This CDR3 comprises 15 residues. CDR3: CASSSGGTGGNGQFF. The CDR3 nucleotides read TGCGCCAGCAGCTCCGGGGGGACAGGGGGCAATGGGCAGTTCTTC.

The chain has TRBV28 and TRBJ2-1, with a weak D call TRBD2 (5 bases). Per the germline V gene, CDR1 is MDHEN and CDR2 is SYDVKM. This CDR3 comprises 16 residues. Trimming removed 0 bases at V and 0 bases at J, with 9 bases between. The CDR3, as DNA: TGTGCCAGCAGTTTATGGCGGGTGAACTCCTACAATGAGCAGTTCTTC. Translating it yields CASSLWRVNSYNEQFF.

This clonotype was seen repeatedly, ten times or more. The J gene is TRBJ1-1, the V gene TRBV20-1; D not certain. V gave up 0 bases and J gave up 1 base, with 9 bases separating them. The V gene's germline CDR1 is DFQATT and CDR2 SNEGSKA (reference sequence). This CDR3 is built from 14 residues. The CDR3 DNA reads TGCAGTGCTAGAGATCGCGGAGGGAACACTGAAGCTTTCTTT. It codes for CSARDRGGNTEAFF.

Of note for this clonotype: At one boundary the junction diverges from the germline segment, which might be a read error. The CDR3 DNA reads as TGCGCCGGCAGCCCGAAAAGAAACACCGGGGAGCTGTTTTTT. As protein: CAGSPKRNTGELFF. The rearrangement uses TRBV5-1 and TRBJ2-2; no reliable D call. The CDR3 is made up of 14 amino acids. The V gene's germline CDR1 is SGHRS and CDR2 YFSETQ. The full variable domain, with the rest looked up from reference TRBV5-1 and TRBJ2-2, is KAGVTQTPRYLIKTRGQQVTLSCSPISGHRSVSWYQQTPGQGLQFLFEYFSETQRNKGNFPGRFSGRQFSNSRSEMNVSTLELGDSALYLCAGSPKRNTGELFFGEGSRLTVL.

This clonotype was counted between two and nine times. The rearrangement joins TRBV12-3 or TRBV12-4 to TRBJ2-2; 7 bases line up with TRBD2. The V gene end was trimmed by 3 bases and the J gene end by 7 bases; junction bases not matched to a gene: 8. The CDR3 is 15 residues long. CDR3 region: CASSFFRGGDGELFF. CDR3 nucleotides: TGTGCCAGCAGTTTCTTTCGTGGGGGGGACGGGGAGCTGTTTTTT.

CDR3 sequence reads: CASATGPTNEKLFF. The CDR3, as DNA: TGTGCCAGCGCTACAGGGCCAACTAATGAAAAACTGTTTTTT. This chain connects TRBV27 to TRBJ1-4; a weak D match, TRBD1 (6 bases). The V gene lost 8 bases and the J gene lost 0 bases, with 10 bases spanning the gap. Germline CDR1 reads MNHEY; CDR2 reads SMNVEV (reference sequence). This CDR3 region has 14 residues. The entire variable domain, with the rest obtained from reference TRBV27 and TRBJ1-4, is as follows: EAQVTQNPRYLITVTGKKLTVTCSQNMNHEYMSWYRQDPGLGLRQIYYSMNVEVTDKGDVPEGYKVSRKEKRNFPLILESPSPNQTSLYFCASATGPTNEKLFFGSGTQLSVL.

This clonotype came up many times. V is TRBV10-2 and J is TRBJ2-4; the D gene is possibly TRBD2 (5 bases). The CDR3 extends over 14 amino acids. In germline, CDR1 is WSHSY, CDR2 SAAADI. Trimming removed 4 bases from V and 5 bases from J, with 12 bases in between. The CDR3 DNA reads TGCGCCAGCAGTGGGTCTAGCCGAGAAAACATTCAGTACTTC. As protein: CASSGSSRENIQYF.

The rearrangement joins TRBV4-3 to TRBJ1-2; the D gene is possibly TRBD1 (6 bases). The V and J ends lost 0 bases and 5 bases respectively, with 13 bases between them. Germline V gene lookup returns CDR1 LGHNA and CDR2 YSLEER. The CDR3 contains 15 residues. CDR3 residues: CASSQEPTGKYGYTF. CDR3 bases: TGCGCCAGCAGCCAAGAACCAACAGGGAAATATGGCTACACCTTC.

In this sample, this clonotype turned up a few times. V and J are TRBV5-4 and TRBJ2-1, with D perhaps matching TRBD2 (6 bases). The CDR3 covers 14 residues. CDR1 is SGHNT, CDR2 YYREEE, per germline (reference sequence). The V end was cut by 2 bases, the J end by 3 bases, with 9 bases between. In DNA form, the CDR3 reads TGTGCCAGCAGCTTAACGGGGGTCTACAATGAGCAGTTCTTC. Its protein is CASSLTGVYNEQFF. The whole variable domain, filled in from reference TRBV5-4 and TRBJ2-1, reads ETGVTQSPTHLIKTRGQQVTLRCSSQSGHNTVSWYQQALGQGPQFIFQYYREEENGRGNFPPRFSGLQFPNYSSELNVNALELDDSALYLCASSLTGVYNEQFFGPGTRLTVL.

This clonotype was seen at least ten times. The V call is TRBV5-1, the J call TRBJ2-2; 11 positions match TRBD2. Per the germline V gene, CDR1 is SGHRS and CDR2 is YFSETQ. CDR3 length: 16 amino acids. Losses at the gene ends were 7 bases for V and 3 bases for J; bases not matched to a gene: 8. The CDR3 region has the DNA TGCGCCAGCCGGGAACTAGCGGGGGTTCACACCGGGGAGCTGTTTTTT. This translates into CASRELAGVHTGELFF.

The V gene is TRBV3-1, the J gene TRBJ2-2; D might be TRBD1 (6 bases). The germline gives CDR1 LGHDT, CDR2 YNNKEL (reference sequence). The CDR3 covers 15 residues. The ends were cut back, 2 bases at V and 6 bases at J, with 13 bases in the middle. The CDR3 coding sequence is TGTGCCAGCAGCCAATATTCGGACAGTCCCGGGGAGCTGTTTTTT. Translated, it gives CASSQYSDSPGELFF. The entire variable domain, with the rest obtained from reference TRBV3-1 and TRBJ2-2, is as follows: DTAVSQTPKYLVTQMGNDKSIKCEQNLGHDTMYWYKQDSKKFLKIMFSYNNKELIINETVPNRFSPKSPDKAHLNLHINSLELGDSAVYFCASSQYSDSPGELFFGEGSRLTVL.

The chain links TRBV5-4 to TRBJ1-6, with a tentative D call TRBD1 (5 bases). The CDR3 spans 16 residues. The V gene lost 3 bases and the J gene lost 1 base, with 11 bases spanning the gap. Germline V CDR1 and CDR2: SGHNT, YYREEE (reference sequence). Written as DNA, the CDR3 is TGTGCCAGCAGCTCTGAGGGGAGTTCCTATAATTCACCCCTCCACTTT. Amino acids: CASSSEGSSYNSPLHF.

Many counts were recorded for this clonotype. In DNA form, the CDR3 reads TGTGCCATCGCTCAGGATCCCCAAGAGACCCAGTACTTC. This gives the protein CAIAQDPQETQYF. This chain joins TRBV10-3 and TRBJ2-5, with no clear D. This CDR3 spans 13 amino acids. V dropped 8 bases and J dropped 1 base, with 11 bases sitting between them. Germline V gives CDR1 ENHRY, CDR2 SYGVKD.

In its sample, this clonotype was seen many times. This chain links TRBV12-3 or TRBV12-4 with TRBJ2-7; 7 bases align to TRBD1. With 3 bases clipped from V and 1 base from J, the junction kept 3 bases outside the gene matches. This CDR3 is built from 14 residues. This CDR3 reads CASSFVQGSYEQYF. The CDR3 coding sequence is TGTGCCAGCAGTTTTGTACAGGGGTCCTACGAGCAGTACTTC.

The table lists this clonotype with many counts. V and J are TRBV5-1 and TRBJ2-2; a weak D match, TRBD1 (6 bases). CDR3 length equals 15 residues. Per germline, CDR1 SGHRS and CDR2 YFSETQ. Trimming removed 3 bases at V and 7 bases at J, with 16 bases between. In nucleotides, the CDR3 is TGCGCCAGCAGCTCCGGGACACCGTATGTCGGGGAGCTGTTTTTT. Its protein product is CASSSGTPYVGELFF.

The sample holds many counts of this clonotype. The V call is TRBV20-1, the J call TRBJ2-1; the match to TRBD2 covers 12 bases. Germline CDR1 reads DFQATT; CDR2 reads SNEGSKA (reference sequence). The trim removed 5 bases at V and 5 bases at J, leaving 7 bases unmatched. This CDR3 is built from 15 residues. Here the CDR3 DNA reads TGCAGTGCTCCTCTAGCGGGGGGGCCCAACAATGAGCAGTTCTTC. Translation gives CSAPLAGGPNNEQFF.

This clonotype was found many times. The chain employs TRBV6-5 and TRBJ1-1, with D possibly TRBD1 on 5 matching bases. The CDR3 covers 13 residues. From germline, CDR1 is MNHEY and CDR2 SVGAGI. The V end was cut by 7 bases, the J end by 3 bases, with 12 bases between. CDR3 amino acids: CASTDRGDTEAFF. CDR3 nucleotides: TGTGCCAGCACCGACCGGGGGGACACTGAAGCTTTCTTT.

This clonotype showed up just a few times. The chain is built from TRBV7-3 and TRBJ2-1, with unresolved D. There are 16 residues in the CDR3. Germline assignment: CDR1 SGHTA and CDR2 FQGTGA. Trimming pared 1 base from V and 0 bases from J, leaving 10 bases between. The DNA for the CDR3 is TGTGCCAGCAGCTTAAATCCTAAGAGCTCCTACAATGAGCAGTTCTTC. Translated, it gives CASSLNPKSSYNEQFF.